This T cell receptor beta chain was captured by sequencing in a study of neurological immune-mediated disorders. The CDR3 runs to 12 residues. In germline, CDR1 is DFQATT, CDR2 SNEGSKA (reference sequence). V lost 3 bases and J lost 5, with 10 bases in between. Using its own MiXCR run on the 5' RACE reads, TCRdb lists one record per CDR3 protein. Of about 120,000 distinct CDR3 sequences listed, roughly 3.2% are singletons. General observations from the study: One related-CDR3 cluster, which may be a signature, held the repertoires of 18 of 34 multiple sclerosis patients after phylogenetic grouping.

This clonotype was detected ten times or more. The antigen remains undetermined. The gene calls are TRBV20-1 and TRBJ2-5, with a possible D match to TRBD2 (6 bases). The clonotype was recovered from a woman aged 25 to 39 with multiple sclerosis. The sequencing sample was made of PBMCs. The CDR3 is CSASSGVETQYF. The CDR3 coding sequence is TGCAGTGCTAGTTCGGGAGTGGAGACCCAGTACTTC.